This T cell receptor (beta chain) was recovered during a study of response to subunit inactivated influenza vaccine. Germline values: CDR1 LNHNV, CDR2 YYDKDF (reference sequence). The CDR3 covers 17 residues. V was shortened by 0 bases and J by 2 bases, with 14 bases between the two germline ends. As regards this clonotype: Its specificity is not known.

Each CDR3 protein gets one entry after TCRdb re-called the RT-PCR reads with MiXCR. Among roughly 520,000 distinct CDR3 sequences listed, about 25% were seen once. Study results and caveats: Authors suggested seasonal influenza vaccinations each recruit few new T cells.

Sequencing used CD4+ T cells sorted from PBMCs, obtained 4 to 6 days after vaccination. The sequence was obtained from a man aged 50-59 years who received an inactivated influenza vaccine. The chain uses TRBV15 and TRBJ2-4, with D uncertain. CDR3 amino acids: CATSRDYGIATKNIQYF. CDR3 nucleotide sequence: TGTGCCACCAGCAGAGATTATGGGATCGCTACCAAAAACATTCAGTACTTC.